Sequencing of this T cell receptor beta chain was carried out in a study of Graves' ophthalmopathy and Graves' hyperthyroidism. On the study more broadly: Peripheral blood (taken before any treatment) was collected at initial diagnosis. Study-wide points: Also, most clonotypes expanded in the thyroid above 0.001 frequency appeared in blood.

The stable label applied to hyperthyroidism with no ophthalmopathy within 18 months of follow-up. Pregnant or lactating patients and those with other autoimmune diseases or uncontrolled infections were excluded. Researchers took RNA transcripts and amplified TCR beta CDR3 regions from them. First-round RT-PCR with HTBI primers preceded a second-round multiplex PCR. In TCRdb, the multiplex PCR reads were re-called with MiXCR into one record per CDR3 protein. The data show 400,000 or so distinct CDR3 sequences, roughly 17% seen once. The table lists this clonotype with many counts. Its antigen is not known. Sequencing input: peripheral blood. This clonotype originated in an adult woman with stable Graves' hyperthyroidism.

This CDR3 reads CASSSRQPLLYEQYF. The DNA of the CDR3 is TGCGCCAGCAGCAGCAGACAGCCCCTCCTATACGAGCAGTACTTC. The chain recombines TRBV5-1 with TRBJ2-7; tentative D call: TRBD1 (5 bases). Deletions cut 4 bases from V and 4 bases from J, with 18 bases between. Germline values: CDR1 SGHRS, CDR2 YFSETQ. There are 15 residues in the CDR3.